Presented here are 24 T cell receptor beta chains from one specimen sequenced in a study of tumor-infiltrating lymphocytes in primary liver carcinoma. Reverse transcription of around 0.45 ug total RNA with a constant-region primer produced TCR beta cDNA. Sequencing libraries for TCR beta derived from three nested multiplex PCR rounds that used slightly modified ARM-PCR. It was with TRBV1-TRBV30 forward primers and a C-beta reverse primer that the first two PCR rounds were run, at roughly 10 cycles each. TCRdb reanalysed the multiplex PCR reads using MiXCR and keeps one entry per CDR3 protein. The data show over 95,000 distinct CDR3 sequences, with around two thirds seen just once and over 9% held by the top ten. From 20-30 mg of unsorted bulk tissue, DNA and RNA were co-extracted together. What was sequenced was liver tumor tissue from sampling region 5. Subset: tumor region T5, tumor centre. These TCRs come from a woman aged 55-75 years with primary liver carcinoma and hepatitis B virus infection.

This clonotype has at least ten counts. CDR3 loop: CASSTGQGGYEQYF. The CDR3 DNA is TGCGCCAGCAGCACGGGACAGGGGGGCTACGAGCAGTACTTC. The chain is built from TRBV5-1 and TRBJ2-7, with TRBD1 matching over 11 bases. Germline assignment: CDR1 SGHRS and CDR2 YFSETQ. The V gene end was trimmed by 4 bases and the J gene end by 3 bases; junction bases not matched to a gene: 3. The CDR3 has 14 residues.

Comments on this clonotype: The missing conserved phenylalanine or tryptophan at the end of this CDR3 makes a read error likely. This chain links TRBV11-2 with TRBJ2-2; D ambiguous. With 7 bases removed from V and 2 bases from J, the gap between germline ends came to 11 bases. Looked up from germline, CDR1 is SGHAT and CDR2 is FQNNGV. This CDR3 has 14 residues. The DNA for the CDR3 is TGTGCCAGCAACCAAAGACTTAACACCGGGGAGCTGTTTTCT. Its protein is CASNQRLNTGELFS.

V is TRBV5-4 and J is TRBJ2-7, with TRBD1 matching over 10 bases. CDR3 length: 14 residues. Germline CDR1 reads SGHNT; CDR2 reads YYREEE (reference sequence). Here the CDR3 DNA reads TGTACCAACAGCGTTGGACAGGGGGGTTACGAGCAGTACTTC. This gives the protein CTNSVGQGGYEQYF.

As for this clonotype: A much larger clone sits a single nucleotide away, making a read error possible. This CDR3 fails to terminate in the conserved phenylalanine or tryptophan, so it likely reflects a read error. The chain couples TRBV29-1 to TRBJ2-1; 7 bases match TRBD2. The germline V gene has CDR1 SQVTM and CDR2 ANQGSEA. V was clipped by 4 bases and J by 4 bases; unmatched bases: 13. This CDR3 spans 16 amino acids. The CDR3 bases are TGCAGCGTTGCAGACCCCACTAGCGAACTATACAATGAGCAGTTCTTA. Encoded protein: CSVADPTSELYNEQFL.

For this clonotype: One end of the junction fails to match germline, which may point to a read error. The chain joins TRBV6-1 to TRBJ2-3; D gene ambiguous. The CDR3 contains 11 residues. CDR1 MNHNS and CDR2 SASEGT come from the germline V gene. The CDR3 DNA is TGTGCCAACAGTAGTGGAGATAGGCAGTATTTT. Its protein product is CANSSGDRQYF.

Written as DNA, the CDR3 is TGTGCCAGCAGCTCCGTGTCGGGGGGTATGCAGTATTTT. Protein: CASSSVSGGMQYF. The chain carries TRBV11-1 and TRBJ2-3; 7 bases are shared with TRBD2. The CDR3 loop spans 13 amino acids. Trimming removed 4 bases from V and 11 bases from J; junction bases left unmatched: 9. In germline, CDR1 is SGHAT, CDR2 FQDESV (reference sequence).

This clonotype has at least ten counts. The chain links TRBV4-1 to TRBJ1-6; 8 bases are a match to TRBD1. The germline gives CDR1 MGHRA, CDR2 YSYEKL. This CDR3 has 15 residues. V gave up 0 bases and J gave up 7 bases; unmatched junction bases: 2. CDR3 DNA sequence: TGCGCCAGCAGCCAAGAGGGACAGGCCAATTCACCCCTCCACTTT. Translated: CASSQEGQANSPLHF.

This clonotype appeared once. The conserved phenylalanine or tryptophan normally closing the CDR3 is absent here, so this likely arose from a read error. The chain couples TRBV6-2 or TRBV6-3 to TRBJ2-3; 7 nucleotides align to TRBD2. With 0 bases clipped from V and 5 bases from J, the junction kept 8 bases outside the gene matches. The CDR3 has 16 amino acids. Germline CDR1 is MNHEY and CDR2 is SVGEGT. CDR3 sequence reads: CASSYSQGGSLDTQYA. The CDR3, as DNA: TGTGCCAGCAGTTACTCGCAGGGCGGGAGTCTAGATACGCAGTATGCT.

This clonotype was observed a handful of times. The chain couples TRBV2 to TRBJ2-7, with D maybe TRBD2 (5 bases). V lost 7 bases and J 3 bases, leaving 25 bases between the germline ends. There are 17 residues in the CDR3. Germline V CDR1 and CDR2: SNHLY, FYNNEI. In DNA, the CDR3 is TGTGCCAGCAACCTCCTGGAGGACTCCACGGCCTACTACGAGCAGTACTTC. Protein product: CASNLLEDSTAYYEQYF.

A note on this clonotype: An end of the junction does not agree with germline; a read error may underlie this. The chain links TRBV11-2 to TRBJ2-2; possibly TRBD2 for D (6 bases). The CDR3 runs 16 residues. Germline V gene lookup returns CDR1 SGHAT and CDR2 FQNNGV. CDR3 nucleotide sequence: TGTACCAGCAGCTTTGGCACGGCTAGCGCAACCGGGAAGCTGTTTTTT. Protein sequence: CTSSFGTASATGKLFF.

V and J are TRBV11-2 and TRBJ2-7; TRBD2 agrees at 8 bases. This CDR3 spans 12 amino acids. Looked up from germline, CDR1 is SGHAT and CDR2 is FQNNGV. V shed 8 bases, J shed 7 bases, and the junction held 7 bases outside the gene matches. The CDR3 region is CASVQGLGEQYF. The CDR3 DNA sequence: TGTGCCAGCGTACAGGGACTAGGGGAGCAGTACTTC.

The genes are TRBV18 and TRBJ2-7; D is undetermined. V lost 5 bases and J 4 bases, leaving 6 bases between the germline ends. The CDR3 contains 11 residues. CDR1 and CDR2 (germline): KGHSH, LQKENI. CDR3 coding DNA: TGTGCCAGCTCAGCTGCTTACGAGCAGTACTTC. As protein: CASSAAYEQYF. Combining the CDR3 with reference TRBV18 and TRBJ2-7 gives the whole variable domain NAGVMQNPRHLVRRRGQEARLRCSPMKGHSHVYWYRQLPEEGLKFMVYLQKENIIDESGMPKERFSAEFPKEGPSILRIQQVVRGDSAAYFCASSAAYEQYFGPGTRLTVT.

On this clonotype itself: A read error may account for a junction end that differs from germline. The rearrangement links TRBV5-1 to TRBJ2-3; 11 bases are shared with TRBD2. The CDR3 consists of 14 residues. Germline CDR1 and CDR2: SGHRS and YFSETQ. The CDR3 region is CVSSLGLAEATQYF. The CDR3 DNA is TGCGTCAGCAGCTTGGGACTAGCGGAGGCTACGCAGTATTTT.

The rearrangement uses TRBV5-4 and TRBJ1-2; D possibly corresponds to TRBD1 (5 bases). The CDR3 loop spans 16 amino acids. Germline V gene sequence: CDR1 SGHNT, CDR2 YYREEE (reference sequence). CDR3 sequence: CVGSLAPRGTGYGYTF. The DNA for the CDR3 is TGTGTCGGCAGCTTGGCTCCACGCGGGACTGGATATGGCTACACCTTC.

As for this clonotype: One end of the junction does not line up with germline, which may come from a read error. The rearrangement links TRBV30 to TRBJ1-3; D is ambiguous. CDR1 and CDR2 (germline): GTSNPN, SVGIG (reference sequence). The CDR3 consists of 13 residues. CDR3 protein: CVWSVQSGNTIYF. Here the CDR3 DNA reads TGTGTCTGGAGTGTTCAGTCTGGAAACACCATATATTTT.

This clonotype was detected a few times. The chain combines TRBV30 with TRBJ2-3; D is unresolved. CDR3 size: 14 residues. V shed 0 bases and J shed 0 bases, with 7 bases lying between them. Germline CDR1 is GTSNPN and CDR2 is SVGIG (reference sequence). CDR3 DNA sequence: TGTGCCTGGAGTGTAGGCCGGAGCACAGATACGCAGTATTTT. Protein: CAWSVGRSTDTQYF.

In this sample, this clonotype turned up many times. V usage is TRBV6-6 and J usage is TRBJ2-2; D not certain. This CDR3 region has 13 residues. Trimming cost V 6 bases and J 0 bases, with 5 bases left between them. Per the germline V gene, CDR1 is MNHNY and CDR2 is SVGAGI (reference sequence). The CDR3: CASRSSNTGELFF. In DNA form, the CDR3 reads TGTGCCAGCAGGTCCTCGAACACCGGGGAGCTGTTTTTT.

The table lists this clonotype with a count of one. Compared with germline, one end of the junction differs, possibly owing to a read error. The rearrangement joins TRBV11-2 to TRBJ2-3; weak D call: TRBD2 (6 bases). Germline loops: CDR1 SGHAT, CDR2 FQNNGV. The CDR3 has 13 amino acids. The CDR3 protein is CASGFAVANTQYF. In DNA form, the CDR3 reads TGCGCCAGCGGGTTCGCTGTCGCAAATACGCAGTATTTT.

Comment on this clonotype: A clone one base away is much larger, so this may be a read error. CDR3 sequence: CASSLAPGTEVTEAFF. CDR3 bases: TGCGCCAGCAGCTTGGCTCCCGGGACAGAGGTCACTGAAGCTTTCTTT. The rearrangement links TRBV5-1 to TRBJ1-1, with 7 bases matching TRBD1. The CDR3 runs 16 residues. Germline V gives CDR1 SGHRS, CDR2 YFSETQ. V lost 0 bases, J lost 4 bases, and 9 bases stayed unmatched.

J is TRBJ2-4 and V is TRBV28, with D maybe TRBD1 (7 bases). Germline CDR1 and CDR2: MDHEN and SYDVKM. The CDR3 has 17 residues. Deletions cut 3 bases from V and 3 bases from J, with 18 bases between. The DNA for the CDR3 is TGTGCCAGCAGTTTGGGCCCCCAGGGGGGAGGCAAAAACATTCAGTACTTC. It specifies CASSLGPQGGGKNIQYF.

This clonotype showed up many times. V gene TRBV30 combines with J gene TRBJ1-6; no reliable D call. The germline CDR1 and CDR2 sequences are GTSNPN and SVGIG (reference sequence). The V end lost 0 bases, the J end lost 14 bases, and 17 bases lay between the germline ends. This CDR3 region has 14 residues. CDR3 protein: CAWSVLHQSLALHF. CDR3 bases: TGTGCCTGGAGTGTACTTCATCAGTCGTTAGCCCTCCACTTT.

About this clonotype: The conserved final phenylalanine or tryptophan is absent from the CDR3, which likely points to a read error. The chain recombines TRBV12-3 or TRBV12-4 with TRBJ2-7; 9 bases fit TRBD2. The CDR3 is 18 amino acids. Trimming took 5 bases from V and 2 from J; bases not matched to a gene: 16. The CDR3 reads CASSTNTRGGRATYEQYL. The CDR3 nucleotides read TGTGCCAGCAGTACAAACACCCGCGGCGGGAGGGCAACCTACGAGCAGTACCTC.

J is TRBJ2-3 and V is TRBV29-1; D might be TRBD2 (6 bases). The CDR3 consists of 15 residues. V lost 5 bases, J lost 2 bases, and 17 bases lay in between. The germline V gene encodes CDR1 SQVTM and CDR2 ANQGSEA. CDR3 bases: TGCAGCGTTCCCCGGGAGAGAGCTAACACAGATACGCAGTATTTT. It specifies CSVPRERANTDTQYF.

This clonotype ranks as medium-sized. This chain uses TRBV4-1 with TRBJ1-5; possible D gene TRBD1, 6 bases. CDR3 length: 16 amino acids. Looked up from germline, CDR1 is MGHRA and CDR2 is YSYEKL. Trimming cost V 5 bases and J 3 bases, with 17 bases left between them. CDR3 DNA sequence: TGCGCCAGCAGCGCGACTGACAGGTCCCTCAATCAGCCCCAGCATTTT. As protein: CASSATDRSLNQPQHF.